A selection of T cell receptor beta chains follows, all from one sample in a study of T cell repertoires in cytomegalovirus infection. These receptors' antigens are unknown. One entry per CDR3 protein results from TCRdb running MiXCR on the reads. This table has 800,000 to 950,000 distinct CDR3 sequences, 32% appearing once. The material sequenced was cultured CD8+ T cells from PBMCs, taken from culture after CMV antigen stimulation. Receptor source: a human donor in good health (CMV status not recorded). Some clones in this sample may be carry-over from other donors' samples. The CDR3 runs from the conserved cysteine through the conserved F or W. D genes are given only for firm matches.

NA,TRBV28,TRBJ2-1,CASSPRRAEQFF
NA,TRBV7-6,TRBJ2-1,CASSFRVGDEQFF
TRBD1,TRBV29-1,TRBJ1-4,CSVPQGVGEKLFF
NA,TRBV7-2,TRBJ2-7,CASSSTPSYEQYF
NA,TRBV28,TRBJ1-1,CVSSLNIAGSDTEAFF
NA,TRBV6-2/TRBV6-3,TRBJ2-5,CASSSGQSQETQYF
TRBD1,TRBV6-6,TRBJ1-3,CASSRRGQEFGNTIYF
NA,TRBV3-1,TRBJ2-5,CASSHGLAGANQETQYF
NA,TRBV5-1,TRBJ2-2,CASSLLPNTGELFF
NA,TRBV6-2/TRBV6-3,TRBJ2-4,CASTYDVGAKNIQYF
TRBD1,TRBV3-1,TRBJ2-1,CASSQPGKGAINNEQFF
NA,TRBV27,TRBJ2-1,CASSLTLSYNEQFF
NA,TRBV6-5,TRBJ1-1,CASSYSWDGEAFF
NA,TRBV7-3,TRBJ1-5,CASSIQNQPQHF
NA,TRBV27,TRBJ1-3,CASSFVTAGGVSGNTIYF
NA,TRBV4-1,TRBJ2-7,CASSQELGQFDEQYF
NA,TRBV28,TRBJ2-5,CASRGQGGQETQYF
NA,TRBV7-9,TRBJ2-1,CASSLGATPYNEQFF
NA,TRBV6-5,TRBJ1-5,CASSQDDYSNQPQHF
NA,TRBV28,TRBJ2-1,CASSPHLEDKQFF
TRBD2,TRBV7-9,TRBJ2-2,CASSAPSGGPNTGELFF
NA,TRBV27,TRBJ1-1,CASSFIGTNTEAFF
TRBD2,TRBV6-5,TRBJ2-1,CASSPLRGDHEAYNEQFF
NA,TRBV6-6,TRBJ1-2,CASLGVVSYGYTF
NA,TRBV9,TRBJ1-5,CASSAGGGQPQHF
NA,TRBV10-3,TRBJ1-1,CAISESPWGTEAFF
NA,TRBV6-2/TRBV6-3,TRBJ1-1,CASTPGHREGATEAFF
NA,TRBV7-9,TRBJ1-5,CASSSPDSSNQPQHF